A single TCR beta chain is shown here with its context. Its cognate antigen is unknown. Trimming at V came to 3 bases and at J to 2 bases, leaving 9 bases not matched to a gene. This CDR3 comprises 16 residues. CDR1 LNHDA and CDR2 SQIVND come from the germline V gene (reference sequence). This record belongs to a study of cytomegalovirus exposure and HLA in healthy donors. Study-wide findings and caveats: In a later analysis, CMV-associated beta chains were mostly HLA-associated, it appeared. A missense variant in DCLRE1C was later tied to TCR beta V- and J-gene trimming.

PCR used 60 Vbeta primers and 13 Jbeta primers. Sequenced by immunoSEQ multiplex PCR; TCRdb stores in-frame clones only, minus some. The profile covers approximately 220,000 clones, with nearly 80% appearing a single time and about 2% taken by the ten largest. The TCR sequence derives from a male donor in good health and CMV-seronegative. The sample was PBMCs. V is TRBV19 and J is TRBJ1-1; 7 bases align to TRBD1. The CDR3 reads CASSMGDRVANTEAFF. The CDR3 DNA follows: TGTGCCAGTAGTATGGGAGACAGGGTGGCCAACACTGAAGCTTTCTTT.